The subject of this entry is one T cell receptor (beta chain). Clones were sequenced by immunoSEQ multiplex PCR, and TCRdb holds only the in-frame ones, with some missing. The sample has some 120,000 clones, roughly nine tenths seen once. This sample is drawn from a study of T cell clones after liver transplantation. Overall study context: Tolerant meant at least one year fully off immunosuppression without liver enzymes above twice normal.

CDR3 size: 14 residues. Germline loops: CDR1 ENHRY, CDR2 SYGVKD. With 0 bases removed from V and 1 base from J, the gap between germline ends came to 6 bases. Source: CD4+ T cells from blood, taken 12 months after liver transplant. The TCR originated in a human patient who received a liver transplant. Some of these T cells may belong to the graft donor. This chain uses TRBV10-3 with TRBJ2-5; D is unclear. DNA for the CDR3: TGTGCCATCAGTGAGTCTAACTCCCAAGAGACCCAGTACTTC. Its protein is CAISESNSQETQYF.